Listed below are T cell receptor beta chains from one sample, sequenced in a study of response to subunit inactivated influenza vaccine. Using its own MiXCR run on the RT-PCR reads, TCRdb lists one record per CDR3 protein. The table records approximately 170,000 distinct CDR3 sequences, roughly an eighth of them present only once. The sequenced sample was CD8+ T cells sorted from PBMCs, obtained roughly 5 days after vaccination. These TCRs come from a man in his fifties or sixties who received an inactivated influenza vaccine. The CDR3 runs from the conserved cysteine through the conserved F or W. A D gene is named only where the DNA matches it firmly. A row's size may be missing; if present it is once, few, many or a size class.

D: -
J: TRBJ2-5
size: once
V: TRBV28
DNA: TGTGCCAGCAGTTCCTACGGGGGTTCTTGGGAGACCCAGTACTTC
CDR3: CASSSYGGSWETQYF

D: -
J: TRBJ2-2
size: -
V: TRBV7-8
DNA: TGTGCCAGCAGCTTCGATTTGACCGGGGAGCTGTTTTTT
CDR3: CASSFDLTGELFF

D: -
J: TRBJ2-5
size: few
V: TRBV11-2
DNA: TGTGCCAGCAGCAGACACCGGGGACTCCAAGAGACCCAGTACTTC
CDR3: CASSRHRGLQETQYF

D: TRBD1
J: TRBJ2-2
size: many
V: TRBV4-2
DNA: TGTGCCAGCAGCCACAAGATCCTAGGACAGGGAAACACCGGGGAGCTGTTTTTT
CDR3: CASSHKILGQGNTGELFF

D: TRBD1
J: TRBJ1-1
size: few
V: TRBV6-6
DNA: TGTGCCGCACGACAGGGGAACACTGAAGCTTTCTTT
CDR3: CAARQGNTEAFF

D: -
J: TRBJ2-1
size: -
V: TRBV29-1
DNA: TGCAGCGTTTTGGGACTCGTCGGGAATGAGCAGTTCTTC
CDR3: CSVLGLVGNEQFF

D: -
J: TRBJ2-7
size: -
V: TRBV28
DNA: TGTGCCAGCAGTTTCCCCACAGGTCCAGAATCCTACGAGCAGTACTTC
CDR3: CASSFPTGPESYEQYF

D: TRBD2
J: TRBJ2-3
size: -
V: TRBV7-6
DNA: TGTGCCAGCAGCTTAGCGGGGGGGACGAGCACAGATACGCAGTATTTT
CDR3: CASSLAGGTSTDTQYF

D: -
J: TRBJ2-2
size: -
V: TRBV4-1
DNA: TGCGCCAGCAGCCCAAGTACCGGGGAGCTGTTTTTT
CDR3: CASSPSTGELFF

D: TRBD2
J: TRBJ2-1
size: -
V: TRBV12-3/TRBV12-4
DNA: TGTGCCAGCAGTTTCCCGGGACTAGCCGATGGGCAGTTCTTC
CDR3: CASSFPGLADGQFF

D: -
J: TRBJ2-7
size: -
V: TRBV11-2
DNA: TGTGCCAGCAGCTCCTTCGGGACAACATCCTACGAGCAGTACTTC
CDR3: CASSSFGTTSYEQYF

D: -
J: TRBJ2-3
size: -
V: TRBV28
DNA: TGTGCCAGCAGTTTCACGGTCTATACTCCCACAGATACGCAGTATTTT
CDR3: CASSFTVYTPTDTQYF

D: TRBD1
J: TRBJ2-1
size: many
V: TRBV6-5
DNA: TGTGCCAGCAGTTGGGACAGGTACAATGAGCAGTTCTTC
CDR3: CASSWDRYNEQFF

D: -
J: TRBJ1-1
size: many
V: TRBV5-6
DNA: TGTGCCAGCAGCACACAGAACACTGAAGCTTTCTTT
CDR3: CASSTQNTEAFF

D: -
J: TRBJ2-7
size: few
V: TRBV9
DNA: TGTGCCAGCAGCGTGGCAGGCAACTACGAGCAGTACTTC
CDR3: CASSVAGNYEQYF

D: TRBD2
J: TRBJ2-7
size: few
V: TRBV6-1
DNA: TGTGCCAGCAGTGGAACTAGCGGGGTCGACGAGCAGTACTTC
CDR3: CASSGTSGVDEQYF

D: -
J: TRBJ1-6
size: few
V: TRBV11-2
DNA: TGTGCCAGCAGCTTAGAAGGGGTATATAATTCACCCCTCCACTTT
CDR3: CASSLEGVYNSPLHF

D: -
J: TRBJ1-1
size: few
V: TRBV7-9
DNA: TGTGCCAGCAGCTTACCACGGAACACTGAAGCTTTCTTT
CDR3: CASSLPRNTEAFF

D: -
J: TRBJ2-4
size: -
V: TRBV21-1
DNA: TGTGCCAGCAGCGAATCACTACCGGCACGCGCCAAAAACATTCAGTACTTC
CDR3: CASSESLPARAKNIQYF

D: -
J: TRBJ1-5
size: many
V: TRBV20-1
DNA: TGCAGTGCTAGAACAGTCGGAGATCCCAATCAGCCCCAGCATTTT
CDR3: CSARTVGDPNQPQHF

D: TRBD2
J: TRBJ2-2
size: many
V: TRBV10-3
DNA: TGTGCCATCTCTTTCGGACTAGCGGTAGCGAACACCGGGGAGCTGTTTTTT
CDR3: CAISFGLAVANTGELFF

D: -
J: TRBJ1-1
size: -
V: TRBV18
DNA: TGTGCCAGCTCACCAGGGGCCAGTCTGAACACTGAAGCTTTCTTT
CDR3: CASSPGASLNTEAFF

D: -
J: TRBJ2-3
size: -
V: TRBV11-2
DNA: TGTGCCAGCAGCTTTGGGATTGCAGATACGCAGTATTTT
CDR3: CASSFGIADTQYF

D: TRBD1
J: TRBJ2-7
size: -
V: TRBV7-8
DNA: TGTGCCAGCAGCTCAGGACAGGGGGGATACGAGCAGTACTTC
CDR3: CASSSGQGGYEQYF

D: -
J: TRBJ2-7
size: -
V: TRBV20-1
DNA: TGCAGTGCAAGAGACGGGACCAGAAGCGTTTACGAGCAGTACTTC
CDR3: CSARDGTRSVYEQYF

D: TRBD1
J: TRBJ2-1
size: -
V: TRBV7-9
DNA: TGTGCCAGCAGCCCTGGACAGGGAGAGTTCTTC
CDR3: CASSPGQGEFF

D: TRBD2
J: TRBJ2-7
size: few
V: TRBV19
DNA: TGTGCCAGTAGTTATCTAGCGGGGGACTCCTACGAGCAGTACTTC
CDR3: CASSYLAGDSYEQYF

D: -
J: TRBJ2-7
size: -
V: TRBV4-2
DNA: TGTGCCAGCAGCCAAGAGGGCCTCTCCTACGAGCAGTACTTC
CDR3: CASSQEGLSYEQYF

D: -
J: TRBJ2-7
size: few
V: TRBV24-1
DNA: TGTGCCACCAGTGACACCCGGGCCCCCCTAGACGAGCAGTACTTC
CDR3: CATSDTRAPLDEQYF

D: TRBD2
J: TRBJ2-1
size: many
V: TRBV15
DNA: TGTGCCACCAGCAGAGAAGCGGGGACGGAGCATGAGCAGTTCTTC
CDR3: CATSREAGTEHEQFF

D: -
J: TRBJ2-5
size: -
V: TRBV15
DNA: TGTGCCACCAGCAGAGAAGGGATAATTGGAGAGACCCAGTACTTC
CDR3: CATSREGIIGETQYF

D: -
J: TRBJ1-1
size: once
V: TRBV4-3
DNA: TGCGCCAGCAGCCAAGATTTTAGGGTAATGAACACTGAAGCTTTCTTT
CDR3: CASSQDFRVMNTEAFF

D: TRBD1
J: TRBJ1-1
size: -
V: TRBV7-6
DNA: TGTGCCAGCAGCCTGTACCGGGACAGCTTAATCAACACTGAAGCTTTCTTT
CDR3: CASSLYRDSLINTEAFF

D: TRBD2
J: TRBJ2-5
size: few
V: TRBV13
DNA: TGTGCCAGCAGCTTAGGGGCGGGGGGAGAGACCCAGTACTTC
CDR3: CASSLGAGGETQYF

D: TRBD1
J: TRBJ2-1
size: few
V: TRBV20-1
DNA: TGCAGTGCTAGTGGCGGGACAGGGCATTCCTACAATGAGCAGTTCTTC
CDR3: CSASGGTGHSYNEQFF

D: TRBD2
J: TRBJ2-1
size: few
V: TRBV4-3
DNA: TGCGCCAGCAGCCATCTACTAGCGGGGTCCTACAATGAGCAGTTCTTC
CDR3: CASSHLLAGSYNEQFF

D: TRBD1
J: TRBJ2-1
size: few
V: TRBV3-1
DNA: TGTGCCAGCAGCCAAGGGACAGGGGGCTGGCCTGAGCAGTTCTTC
CDR3: CASSQGTGGWPEQFF

D: -
J: TRBJ2-2
size: many
V: TRBV2
DNA: TGTGCCAGCAGTGAGTGGACGTCGAACACCGGGGAGCTGTTTTTT
CDR3: CASSEWTSNTGELFF

D: TRBD1
J: TRBJ2-3
size: -
V: TRBV12-5
DNA: TGTGCTAGTGGCTCCGGGACAGTCCTTAGCACAGATACGCAGTATTTT
CDR3: CASGSGTVLSTDTQYF

D: -
J: TRBJ1-1
size: -
V: TRBV27
DNA: TGTGCCAGCAGTTTATCTGCGAACACTGAAGCTTTCTTT
CDR3: CASSLSANTEAFF

D: -
J: TRBJ1-5
size: many
V: TRBV19
DNA: TGTGCCAGTAGTATCGGGCAGCGACAGCCCCAGCATTTT
CDR3: CASSIGQRQPQHF

D: TRBD1
J: TRBJ2-2
size: -
V: TRBV29-1
DNA: TGCAGCGTTGAAAGGACAGGGCGTGAGACCGGGGAGCTGTTTTTT
CDR3: CSVERTGRETGELFF

D: -
J: TRBJ2-4
size: many
V: TRBV20-1
DNA: TGCAGTGCTAGCGGGAGTCCACTAGCCAAAAACATTCAGTACTTC
CDR3: CSASGSPLAKNIQYF

D: -
J: TRBJ2-5
size: -
V: TRBV28
DNA: TGTGCCAGCGGGGGGGGGGCGGAATCGGAGACCCAGTACTTC
CDR3: CASGGGAESETQYF